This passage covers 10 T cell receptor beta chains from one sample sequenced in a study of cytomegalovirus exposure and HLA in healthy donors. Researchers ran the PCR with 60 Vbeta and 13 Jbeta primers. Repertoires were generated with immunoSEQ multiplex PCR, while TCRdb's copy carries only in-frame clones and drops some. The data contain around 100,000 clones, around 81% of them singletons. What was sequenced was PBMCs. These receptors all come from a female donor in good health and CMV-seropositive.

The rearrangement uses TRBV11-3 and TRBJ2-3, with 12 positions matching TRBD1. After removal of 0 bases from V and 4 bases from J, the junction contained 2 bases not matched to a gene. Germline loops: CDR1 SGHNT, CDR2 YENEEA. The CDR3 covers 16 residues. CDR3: CASSLEGTGGSDTQYF. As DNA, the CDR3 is TGTGCCAGCAGCTTAGAGGGGACAGGGGGCTCAGATACGCAGTATTTT.

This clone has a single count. The CDR3 region is CASSILGAGDTGELFF. The CDR3 DNA is TGTGCCAGTAGTATCTTGGGGGCGGGGGACACCGGGGAGCTGTTTTTT. The chain has TRBV19 and TRBJ2-2; tentatively, D is TRBD2 (7 bases). Germline CDR1 and CDR2: LNHDA and SQIVND (reference sequence). V was pared by 3 bases and J by 3 bases, with 14 bases between. CDR3 length: 16 amino acids. Full variable domain (remainder filled in from reference TRBV19 and TRBJ2-2): DGGITQSPKYLFRKEGQNVTLSCEQNLNHDAMYWYRQDPGQGLRLIYYSQIVNDFQKGDIAEGYSVSREKKESFPLTVTSAQKNPTAFYLCASSILGAGDTGELFFGEGSRLTVL.

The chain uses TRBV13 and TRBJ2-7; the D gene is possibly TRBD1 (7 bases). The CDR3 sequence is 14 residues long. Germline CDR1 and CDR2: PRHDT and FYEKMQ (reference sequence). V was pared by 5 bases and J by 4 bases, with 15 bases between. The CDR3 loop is CASSRGTAGYEQYF. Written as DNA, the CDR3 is TGTGCCAGCAGCCGCGGGACAGCTGGGTACGAGCAGTACTTC.

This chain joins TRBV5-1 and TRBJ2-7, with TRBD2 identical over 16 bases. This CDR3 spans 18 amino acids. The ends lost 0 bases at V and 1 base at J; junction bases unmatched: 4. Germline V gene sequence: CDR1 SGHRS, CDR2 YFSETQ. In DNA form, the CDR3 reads TGCGCCAGCAGCTTGGGGGGGACTAGCGGGAGGGGGTCCTACGAGCAGTACTTC. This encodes CASSLGGTSGRGSYEQYF.

In DNA, the CDR3 is TGCGCCAGCAGCTTGGGGGGACAGATGAACACTGAAGCTTTCTTT. This translates into CASSLGGQMNTEAFF. The V and J genes are TRBV5-1 and TRBJ1-1, with 7 bases aligning to TRBD1. The V gene end was trimmed by 0 bases and the J gene end by 0 bases; junction bases not matched to a gene: 2. Germline V gives CDR1 SGHRS, CDR2 YFSETQ. The CDR3 totals 15 residues.

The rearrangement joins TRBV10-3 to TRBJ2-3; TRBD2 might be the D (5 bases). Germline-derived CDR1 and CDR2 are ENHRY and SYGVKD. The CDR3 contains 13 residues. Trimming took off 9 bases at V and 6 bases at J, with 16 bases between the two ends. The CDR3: CAIGSLAWDTQYF. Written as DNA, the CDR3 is TGTGCCATAGGGTCCCTAGCTTGGGATACGCAGTATTTT.

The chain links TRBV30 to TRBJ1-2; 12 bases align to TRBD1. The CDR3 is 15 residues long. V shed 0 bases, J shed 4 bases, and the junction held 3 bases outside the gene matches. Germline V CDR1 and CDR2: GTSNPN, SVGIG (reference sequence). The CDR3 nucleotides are TGTGCCTGGAGTGTGGGGACAGGGGGCAGCTATGGCTACACCTTC. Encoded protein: CAWSVGTGGSYGYTF.

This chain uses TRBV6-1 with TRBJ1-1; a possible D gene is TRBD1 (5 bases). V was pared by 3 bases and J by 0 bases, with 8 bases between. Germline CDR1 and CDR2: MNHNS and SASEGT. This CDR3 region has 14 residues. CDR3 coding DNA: TGTGCCAGCAGTGAGTTAGGGGTGAACACTGAAGCTTTCTTT. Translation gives CASSELGVNTEAFF.

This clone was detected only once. The CDR3 is CASSGTGANTGELFF. The CDR3 DNA sequence: TGCGCCAGCAGCGGAACAGGAGCCAACACCGGGGAGCTGTTTTTT. The chain has TRBV5-1 and TRBJ2-2, with D possibly matching TRBD1 (5 bases). The CDR3 is 15 amino acids. Germline V gene sequence: CDR1 SGHRS, CDR2 YFSETQ. V was shortened by 4 bases and J by 2 bases, with 12 bases between the two germline ends.

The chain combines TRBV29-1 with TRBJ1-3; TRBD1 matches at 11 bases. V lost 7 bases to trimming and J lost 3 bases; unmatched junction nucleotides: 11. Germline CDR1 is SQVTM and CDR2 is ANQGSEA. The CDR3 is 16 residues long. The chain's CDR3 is CSAHLRTGGFGNTIYF. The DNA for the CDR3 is TGCAGCGCCCATTTACGGACAGGGGGCTTTGGAAACACCATATATTTT.